This TCR beta chain was observed in a study of T cell responses to AZD1222 COVID-19 vaccine. Study outcomes and limitations: Unmutated variant regions reportedly attract nearly half of all spike-specific TCRs. Spike-specific TCR repertoires showed rising breadth and depth after two AZD1222 doses.

CDR3 length: 15 residues. Germline loops: CDR1 WSHSY, CDR2 SAAADI. The V end lost 3 bases, the J end lost 7 bases, and 19 bases lay between the germline ends. Measured with immunoSEQ multiplex PCR; TCRdb has only the in-frame clones, and not every one. The sample has 100,000 to 110,000 clones; about nine tenths are singletons. Concerning this clone: Its antigen is currently unknown.

The sequencing here drew on peripheral blood, taken on day 0 of AZD1222 vaccination. The chain couples TRBV10-2 to TRBJ2-7, with D possibly being TRBD1 (7 bases). The TCR sequence derives from an adult in good health. CDR3: CASSELAGTRGEQYF. CDR3 DNA: TGCGCCAGCAGTGAATTGGCGGGAACCAGGGGGGAGCAGTACTTC.